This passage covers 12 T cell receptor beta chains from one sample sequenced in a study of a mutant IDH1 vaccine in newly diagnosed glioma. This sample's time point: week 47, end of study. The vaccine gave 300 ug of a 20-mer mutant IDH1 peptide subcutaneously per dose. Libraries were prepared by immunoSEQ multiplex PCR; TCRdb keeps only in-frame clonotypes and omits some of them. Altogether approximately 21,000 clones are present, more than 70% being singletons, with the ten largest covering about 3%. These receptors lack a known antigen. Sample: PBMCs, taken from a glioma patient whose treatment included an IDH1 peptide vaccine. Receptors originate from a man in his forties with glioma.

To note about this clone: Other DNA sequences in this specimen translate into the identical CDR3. The CDR3 sequence is CASSRQGSDEQFF. The CDR3 bases are TGTGCCAGCAGCCGACAGGGGTCCGATGAGCAGTTCTTC. The chain joins TRBV5-4 to TRBJ2-1; 8 nucleotides match TRBD1. This CDR3 spans 13 amino acids. Germline lookup yields CDR1 SGHNT and CDR2 YYREEE (reference sequence). Germline trimming cut 4 bases from V and 8 bases from J; bases unmatched to any gene: 5.

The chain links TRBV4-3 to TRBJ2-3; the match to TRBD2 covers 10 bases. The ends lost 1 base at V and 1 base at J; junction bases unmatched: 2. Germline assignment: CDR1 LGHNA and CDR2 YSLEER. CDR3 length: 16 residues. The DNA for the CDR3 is TGCGCCAGCAGCCAAGTAGGGACTAGCGGCACAGATACGCAGTATTTT. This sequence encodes CASSQVGTSGTDTQYF.

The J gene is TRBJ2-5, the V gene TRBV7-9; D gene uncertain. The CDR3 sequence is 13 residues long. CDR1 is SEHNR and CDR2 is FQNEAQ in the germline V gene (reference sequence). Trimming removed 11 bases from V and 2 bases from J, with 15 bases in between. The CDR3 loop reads CAGTNGLQETQYF. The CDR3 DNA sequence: TGTGCCGGAACCAATGGGTTACAAGAGACCCAGTACTTC.

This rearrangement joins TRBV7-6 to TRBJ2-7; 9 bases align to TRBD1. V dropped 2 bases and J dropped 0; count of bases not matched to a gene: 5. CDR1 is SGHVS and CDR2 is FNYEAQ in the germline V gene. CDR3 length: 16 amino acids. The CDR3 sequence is CASSLRQGGNSYEQYF. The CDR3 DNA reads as TGTGCCAGCAGCTTACGACAGGGGGGAAACTCCTACGAGCAGTACTTC.

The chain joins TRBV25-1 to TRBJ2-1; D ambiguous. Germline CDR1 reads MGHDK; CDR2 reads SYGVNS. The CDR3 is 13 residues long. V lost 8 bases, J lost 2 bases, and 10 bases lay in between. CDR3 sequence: CASLGAPYNEQFF. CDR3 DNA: TGTGCCAGCCTGGGTGCTCCCTACAATGAGCAGTTCTTC.

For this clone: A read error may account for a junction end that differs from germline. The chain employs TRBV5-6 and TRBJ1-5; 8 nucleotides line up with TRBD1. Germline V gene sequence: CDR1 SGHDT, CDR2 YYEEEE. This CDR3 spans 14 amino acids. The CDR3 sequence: CASSFDRGNQPQHF. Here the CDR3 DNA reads TGTGCCAGCAGCTTCGACAGGGGCAACCAGCCCCAGCATTTT.

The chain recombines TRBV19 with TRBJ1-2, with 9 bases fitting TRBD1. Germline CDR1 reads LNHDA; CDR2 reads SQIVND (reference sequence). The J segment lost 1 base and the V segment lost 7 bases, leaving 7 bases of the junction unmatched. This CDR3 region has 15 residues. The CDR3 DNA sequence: TGTGCCAGTACCCTAGAGACAGGGGGTAACTATGGCTACACCTTC. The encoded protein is CASTLETGGNYGYTF.

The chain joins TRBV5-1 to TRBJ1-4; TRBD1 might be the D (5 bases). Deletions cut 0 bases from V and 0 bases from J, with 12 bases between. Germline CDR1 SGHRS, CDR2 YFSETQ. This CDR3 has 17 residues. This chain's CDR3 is CASSLAGGPATNEKLFF. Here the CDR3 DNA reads TGCGCCAGCAGCTTGGCGGGGGGTCCTGCAACTAATGAAAAACTGTTTTTT.

The CDR3 here is CASSYNTGELFF. The CDR3 region has the DNA TGTGCCAGCAGCTACAACACCGGGGAGCTGTTTTTT. The gene calls are TRBV14 and TRBJ2-2; no clear D gene. This CDR3 is built from 12 residues. Trimming left V 5 bases short and J 2 bases short, with 3 bases between. Germline-derived CDR1 and CDR2 are SGHDN and FVKESK.

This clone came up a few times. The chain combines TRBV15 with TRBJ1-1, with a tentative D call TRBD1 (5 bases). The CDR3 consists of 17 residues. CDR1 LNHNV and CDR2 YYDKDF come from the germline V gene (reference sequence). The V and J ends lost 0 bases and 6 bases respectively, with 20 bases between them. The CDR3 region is CATSRDYASGGGAEAFF. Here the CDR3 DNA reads TGTGCCACCAGCAGAGATTATGCCTCGGGGGGTGGGGCTGAAGCTTTCTTT.

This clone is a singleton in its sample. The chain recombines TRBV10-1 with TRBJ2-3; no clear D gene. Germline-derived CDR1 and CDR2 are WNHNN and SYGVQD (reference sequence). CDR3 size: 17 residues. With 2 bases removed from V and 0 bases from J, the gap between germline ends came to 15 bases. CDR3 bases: TGCGCCAGCAGTGAGAGAGGCAGGCCAGCTAGCACAGATACGCAGTATTTT. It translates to CASSERGRPASTDTQYF.

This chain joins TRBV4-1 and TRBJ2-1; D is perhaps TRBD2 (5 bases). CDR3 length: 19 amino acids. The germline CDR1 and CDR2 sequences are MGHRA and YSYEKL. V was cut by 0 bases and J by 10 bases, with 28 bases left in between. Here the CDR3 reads CASSQESPLGRAALEEQFF. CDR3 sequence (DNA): TGCGCCAGCAGCCAAGAGTCCCCCTTAGGGCGGGCGGCCCTTGAGGAGCAGTTCTTC.